These T cell receptor beta chains were read from a single sample in a study of graft-versus-host responses after intestinal transplantation. Produced via immunoSEQ multiplex PCR; TCRdb's table is partial and in-frame only. Counted here are roughly 60,000 clones, under 95% occurring once; the ten biggest clones make up 2.5% to 3%. The material sequenced was PBMCs, taken almost 120 days after intestinal transplantation. The receptors come from a human patient who received an intestinal transplant, so some T cells may come from the graft donor. The CDR3 runs from the conserved cysteine through the conserved F or W. The D gene is left open where the match is weak. Only some rows state a clone size, as once, few, many or a class for expanded clones.

v_call	clone_size	j_call	d_call	cdr3_aa	cdr3_nt
TRBV6-4	.	TRBJ2-1	TRBD2	CASRESGGAGNEQFF	TGTGCCAGCCGTGAGAGCGGGGGGGCGGGCAATGAGCAGTTCTTC
TRBV7-9	.	TRBJ2-2	.	CASSLLGGDTGELFF	TGTGCCAGCAGCTTACTCGGAGGTGACACCGGGGAGCTGTTTTTT
TRBV6-5	.	TRBJ2-7	.	CASSYSSPGYEQYF	TGTGCCAGCAGTTACTCTTCGCCAGGCTACGAGCAGTACTTC
TRBV5-1	once	TRBJ1-2	.	CASSLEGSRGGYTF	TGCGCCAGCAGCTTGGAAGGGAGTCGGGGCGGCTACACCTTC
TRBV14	.	TRBJ2-7	.	CASSHRRGWYEQYF	TGTGCCAGCAGCCATCGGAGGGGCTGGTACGAGCAGTACTTC
TRBV9	.	TRBJ2-7	TRBD2	CASSVGAGGPYEQYF	TGTGCCAGCAGCGTAGGTGCGGGAGGGCCATACGAGCAGTACTTC
TRBV4-1	.	TRBJ2-7	.	CASSQDLHSSYEQYF	TGCGCCAGCAGCCAAGATCTTCACAGCTCCTACGAGCAGTACTTC
TRBV10-3	.	TRBJ2-1	TRBD1	CAIRTGSENEQFF	TGTGCCATCAGGACAGGGTCAGAGAATGAGCAGTTCTTC
TRBV28	once	TRBJ2-5	TRBD2	CASSLLGSPGGPETQYF	TGTGCCAGCAGTTTATTGGGATCCCCGGGGGGGCCTGAGACCCAGTACTTC
TRBV7-9	few	TRBJ1-6	.	CASSFLNNSPLHF	TGTGCCAGCAGCTTCCTAAATAATTCACCCCTCCACTTT
TRBV7-9	.	TRBJ2-3	.	CASSLGDDWTDTQYF	TGTGCCAGCAGCTTAGGGGACGATTGGACAGATACGCAGTATTTT
TRBV28	.	TRBJ2-7	.	CASSPGQGPYEQYF	TGTGCCAGCAGTCCGGGGCAGGGTCCCTACGAGCAGTACTTC
TRBV6-5	.	TRBJ1-1	TRBD1	CASSGEGQGGTEAFF	TGTGCCAGCAGTGGCGAGGGACAGGGAGGCACTGAAGCTTTCTTT
TRBV27	.	TRBJ1-2	.	CASSLVGGNYGYTF	TGTGCCAGCAGTTTAGTGGGGGGAAACTATGGCTACACCTTC
TRBV5-1	.	TRBJ2-2	.	CASSLAGEDTGELFF	TGCGCCAGCAGCTTGGCGGGAGAGGACACCGGGGAGCTGTTTTTT
TRBV6-6	.	TRBJ1-5	.	CASSFLFPAPNQPQHF	TGTGCCAGCAGTTTTTTATTCCCTGCCCCCAATCAGCCCCAGCACTTT
TRBV15	.	TRBJ1-4	.	CATSRDNGKMGDEKLFF	TGTGCCACCAGCAGAGATAATGGGAAAATGGGGGATGAAAAACTGTTTTTT
TRBV18	.	TRBJ2-5	.	CASSPPGGETQYF	TGTGCCAGCTCACCACCCGGCGGAGAGACCCAGTACTTC
TRBV19	.	TRBJ2-7	TRBD2	CASSVTSGTRTAHEQYF	TGTGCCAGTAGTGTAACTAGCGGGACACGTACGGCACACGAGCAGTACTTC
TRBV29-1	.	TRBJ2-1	.	CSAGERGYNEQFF	TGCAGCGCGGGGGAGAGGGGATACAATGAGCAGTTCTTC
TRBV9	.	TRBJ2-2	.	CASSVKRDSANTGELFF	TGTGCCAGCAGCGTAAAGCGGGACAGCGCGAACACCGGGGAGCTGTTTTTT
TRBV28	.	TRBJ2-2	.	CASSANTGELFF	TGTGCCAGCAGTGCGAACACCGGGGAGCTGTTTTTT
TRBV9	.	TRBJ2-6	.	CASSPDSGANVLTF	TGTGCCAGCAGTCCAGACTCTGGGGCCAACGTCCTGACTTTC
TRBV5-1	.	TRBJ1-1	.	CASSFFGNTEAFF	TGCGCCAGCAGCTTCTTCGGGAACACTGAAGCTTTCTTT
TRBV4-2	.	TRBJ2-3	.	CASSQDPQRGTDTQYF	TGTGCCAGCAGCCAAGATCCCCAGCGGGGCACAGATACGCAGTATTTT
TRBV28	.	TRBJ2-3	TRBD2	CASSLAGGTDTQYF	TGTGCCAGCAGTTTGGCGGGGGGCACAGATACGCAGTATTTT
TRBV7-9	.	TRBJ2-7	.	CASSLAVNREQYF	TGTGCCAGCAGCTTAGCGGTGAATCGCGAGCAGTACTTC
TRBV14	.	TRBJ2-7	.	CASSQEEGGEQYF	TGTGCCAGCAGCCAAGAGGAAGGTGGCGAGCAGTACTTC
TRBV7-3	.	TRBJ2-3	TRBD2	CASSPSAFQGLAGVTSTDTQYF	TGTGCCAGCAGCCCCTCGGCCTTCCAGGGACTAGCGGGGGTGACTAGCACAGATACGCAGTATTTT
TRBV6-1	.	TRBJ2-1	.	CAGRGYNEQFF	TGTGCCGGCAGGGGTTACAATGAGCAGTTCTTC
TRBV27	.	TRBJ1-5	.	CASSLSRRELGQPQHF	TGTGCCAGCAGTTTATCCCGCAGGGAACTCGGTCAGCCCCAGCATTTT
TRBV11-2	.	TRBJ2-5	TRBD1	CASSSSGGTRETQYF	TGTGCCAGCAGCTCATCAGGGGGTACGAGGGAGACCCAGTACTTC
TRBV4-1	.	TRBJ2-5	TRBD2	CASSKAGGETQYF	TGCGCCAGCTCAAAGGCGGGGGGAGAGACCCAGTACTTC
TRBV10-3	.	TRBJ2-5	.	CAISESVSLVETQYF	TGTGCCATCAGTGAGTCGGTCTCGCTGGTAGAGACCCAGTACTTC
TRBV19	.	TRBJ2-3	TRBD2	CASSFSGGLSTDTQYF	TGTGCCAGTAGTTTTAGCGGGGGGCTATCCACAGATACGCAGTATTTT
TRBV10-3	.	TRBJ2-7	TRBD2	CATGTTAYEQYF	TGTGCCACCGGGACTACCGCCTACGAGCAGTACTTC
TRBV29-1	.	TRBJ1-1	.	CSVGTRMNTEAFF	TGCAGCGTAGGGACGAGGATGAACACTGAAGCTTTCTTT
TRBV6-1	once	TRBJ2-3	.	CASSDSGSHTDTQYF	TGTGCCAGCAGTGATTCGGGCTCCCACACAGATACGCAGTATTTT
TRBV28	.	TRBJ1-3	.	CASSLADGGNTIYF	TGTGCCAGCAGTTTAGCAGACGGTGGAAACACCATATATTTT
TRBV5-1	.	TRBJ2-7	.	CASSPAWGTYGQYF	TGCGCCAGCAGTCCTGCATGGGGCACCTACGGGCAGTACTTC
TRBV2	.	TRBJ2-1	.	CASSELAELYNEQFF	TGTGCCAGCAGTGAATTAGCGGAACTCTACAATGAGCAGTTCTTC
TRBV5-1	.	TRBJ2-7	.	CASSPVGRHYEQYF	TGCGCCAGCAGCCCCGTGGGGAGACACTACGAGCAGTACTTC
TRBV30	few	TRBJ1-1	.	CAWRRQGEGTEAFF	TGTGCCTGGAGGAGGCAGGGAGAGGGCACTGAAGCTTTCTTT
TRBV28	.	TRBJ2-7	.	CASSLAVTGEQYF	TGTGCCAGCAGTTTAGCTGTGACGGGTGAGCAGTACTTC
TRBV9	.	TRBJ2-1	TRBD2	CASSVFLGRGAYNEQFF	TGTGCCAGCAGCGTATTCCTAGGGCGGGGGGCCTACAATGAGCAGTTCTTC